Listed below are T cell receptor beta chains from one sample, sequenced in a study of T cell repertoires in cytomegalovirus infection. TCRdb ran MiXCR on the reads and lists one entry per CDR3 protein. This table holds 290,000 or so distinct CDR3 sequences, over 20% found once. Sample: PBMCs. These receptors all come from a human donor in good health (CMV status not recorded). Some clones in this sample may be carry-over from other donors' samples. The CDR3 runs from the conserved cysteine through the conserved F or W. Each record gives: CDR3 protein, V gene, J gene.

CSALPGLAGDEQYF	TRBV20-1	TRBJ2-7
CSVKGGGMNTEAFF	TRBV29-1	TRBJ1-1
CASSPNSGSGYEQYF	TRBV5-1	TRBJ2-7
CAISALADTQYF	TRBV10-3	TRBJ2-3
CASSQTSGRTTDTQYF	TRBV7-2	TRBJ2-3
CATSRTRTDNQPQHF	TRBV15	TRBJ1-5
CASSLLGTGTWGYTF	TRBV28	TRBJ1-2
CSAWDRGINMNTEAFF	TRBV20-1	TRBJ1-1
CASSARLAGPTDTQYF	TRBV11-2	TRBJ2-3
CASRGGFKRTQYF	TRBV28	TRBJ2-5
CATGTGLDQPQHF	TRBV10-3	TRBJ1-5
CSVVGDRMDGELFF	TRBV29-1	TRBJ2-2
CASSYWTSGAAYEQYF	TRBV6-6	TRBJ2-7
CASSLVGGTDDYNEQFF	TRBV5-1	TRBJ2-1
CASSYPGTPETQYF	TRBV28	TRBJ2-5
CASSLAGNGRTQYF	TRBV7-6	TRBJ2-5
CASSSSGTGNTIYF	TRBV7-9	TRBJ1-3
CASSQDNRGANTGELFF	TRBV4-3	TRBJ2-2
CSVGGGTNQPQHF	TRBV29-1	TRBJ1-5
CASSYYQRYRGGQYF	TRBV6-2/TRBV6-3	TRBJ2-7
CATSDPRTASTDTQYF	TRBV24-1	TRBJ2-3
CASSFRPGLVDTQYF	TRBV7-2	TRBJ2-3
CASISGRAETQYF	TRBV6-2/TRBV6-3	TRBJ2-5
CASSTRDRGGNVLTF	TRBV19	TRBJ2-6
CASSDGTHQPQHF	TRBV7-8	TRBJ1-5
CASSLQEASYEQYF	TRBV7-2	TRBJ2-7
CSSPRTSHEQFF	TRBV6-5	TRBJ2-1
CASSIPNDRSSGFTDTQYF	TRBV19	TRBJ2-3
CASSPRQGIQETQYF	TRBV7-9	TRBJ2-5
CASSYSGWQPQHF	TRBV7-2	TRBJ1-5
CATSSGGGRQFNEQFF	TRBV15	TRBJ2-1
CASTVGGETQYF	TRBV28	TRBJ2-5
CSVVGQGAGNTIYF	TRBV29-1	TRBJ1-3
CASSLAGTEQETQYF	TRBV7-7	TRBJ2-5
CASSLGATNEKLFF	TRBV7-9	TRBJ1-4
CASSLGPSGNVNEQFF	TRBV5-1	TRBJ2-1
CAISEAGGVDEQFF	TRBV10-3	TRBJ2-1
CASSQDRRAGNTEAFF	TRBV4-1	TRBJ1-1
CAWSEFRTGNTGELFF	TRBV30	TRBJ2-2
CASSSQQGRGSPLHF	TRBV7-2	TRBJ1-6
CSAGRPDRGGNEQYF	TRBV20-1	TRBJ2-7
CASSLSTGLGEDTQYF	TRBV7-2	TRBJ2-3
CAISDQGSGANVLTF	TRBV10-3	TRBJ2-6
CASSHQVDNEQFF	TRBV14	TRBJ2-1
CATSDPGSSYNSPLHF	TRBV15	TRBJ1-6